This T cell receptor (beta chain) was identified during a study of beta chain features in type 1 diabetes. The CDR3 sequence is 12 residues long. V dropped 0 bases and J dropped 4 bases, with 3 bases sitting between them. Germline CDR1 reads SGHAT; CDR2 reads FQNNGV. The entirety of the isolated RNA underwent reverse transcription, so expressed TCRB transcripts were sequenced. Only in-frame clones appear in the TCRdb table, and some are missing; sequencing was by immunoSEQ multiplex PCR. Of under 300,000 clones listed, 25% to 30% are singletons. In this sample, this clone turned up a few times. Sample: central memory CD4+ T cells from blood. The J gene is TRBJ2-5, the V gene TRBV11-2, with D uncertain. This receptor was obtained from a man aged 30 to 45 in good health. CDR3 sequence (DNA): TGTGCCAGCAGCTTAGATCGAGAGACCCAGTACTTC. Translating it yields CASSLDRETQYF.